Included here is one T cell receptor (beta chain) sequence, with context. The data stem from a study of blood T cell repertoires in COVID-19. Study-level background: The United States, Italy and Spain supplied acute and convalescent COVID-19 samples.

Per the original data handling: Estimates of nucleated cell counts were drawn from the amplification of reference gene primers. Produced via immunoSEQ multiplex PCR; TCRdb's table is partial and in-frame only. The D gene and trimming were derived from the DNA, and the V and J assignments and clone size from that table. The repertoire holds fewer than 350,000 clones, with around 84% as singletons. Residents of around 24 US areas, aged 18 to 89 years, made up the participants. Germline V gene data show CDR1 as MNHEY and CDR2 as SVGAGI. The CDR3 totals 14 residues. Trimming pared 5 bases from V and 3 bases from J, leaving 11 bases between.

This rearrangement joins TRBV6-5 to TRBJ1-3; maybe TRBD1 (6 bases). Sequencing used PBMCs or T cells enriched from blood (not recorded which). The origin of this receptor is a woman aged 45-65 years who had recovered from COVID-19. The CDR3 reads CASSRTEIGNTIYF. The DNA for the CDR3 is TGTGCCAGCAGTAGGACAGAGATTGGAAACACCATATATTTT.